Below are 21 T cell receptor beta chains sequenced from a single sample in a study of T-cell reconstitution after alpha-beta-depleted transplantation in children. TCRbeta library preparation incorporated unique molecular identifiers. MiXCR, run by TCRdb on the PCR reads, gives a single entry per CDR3 protein. Here the sample spans under 850,000 distinct CDR3 sequences, about 12% being singletons. The sample here was PBMCs, taken before TCRalphabeta/CD19-depleted stem cell transplant. These receptors were collected from a girl aged 2-10 years with congenital amegakaryocytic thrombocytopenia, due to receive a stem cell transplant.

This clonotype was counted a few times. The chain joins TRBV2 to TRBJ2-1, with 13 nucleotides matching TRBD2. V was clipped by 6 bases and J by 4 bases; unmatched bases: 3. This CDR3 has 15 residues. Germline-derived CDR1 and CDR2 are SNHLY and FYNNEI. The CDR3 DNA sequence: TGTGCCAGCAGGGGACTAGCGGGAAGGTACAATGAGCAGTTCTTC. As protein: CASRGLAGRYNEQFF.

In its sample, this clonotype was seen a few times. This may be a read error: a much more frequent sequence differs by one nucleotide. The chain links TRBV27 to TRBJ2-1; 13 bases map to TRBD2. The CDR3 runs to 15 residues. Unmatched junction bases numbered 5, after V lost 7 bases and J lost 5 bases. Per germline, CDR1 MNHEY and CDR2 SMNVEV (reference sequence). DNA for the CDR3: TGTGCCAGCAACCCGGGACTAGCGGGGAACAATGAGCAGTTCTTC. Amino acid sequence: CASNPGLAGNNEQFF.

This clonotype has a count of ten or more. CDR3: CATSDPKTHGDTQYF. The CDR3 DNA is TGTGCCACCAGTGATCCGAAGACCCACGGGGATACGCAGTATTTT. This rearrangement joins TRBV24-1 to TRBJ2-3; D unclear. The CDR3 sequence is 15 residues long. The V and J ends lost 3 bases and 6 bases respectively, with 15 bases between them. Germline lookup yields CDR1 KGHDR and CDR2 SFDVKD.

This clonotype was observed a handful of times. The chain joins TRBV27 to TRBJ2-1; 8 bases align to TRBD2. Germline V gives CDR1 MNHEY, CDR2 SMNVEV (reference sequence). CDR3 length: 13 amino acids. V lost 4 bases to trimming and J lost 9 bases; unmatched junction nucleotides: 5. CDR3 amino acids: CASSWAGGVEQFF. The DNA for the CDR3 is TGTGCCAGCAGTTGGGCGGGAGGTGTTGAGCAGTTCTTC.

The chain uses TRBV2 and TRBJ1-2; D unclear. CDR1 SNHLY and CDR2 FYNNEI come from the germline V gene. V was shortened by 4 bases and J by 6 bases, with 12 bases between the two germline ends. The CDR3 sequence is 13 residues long. Here the CDR3 DNA reads TGTGCCAGCAGTGTATCCTGGGATAATGGCTACACCTTC. Translation: CASSVSWDNGYTF.

In this sample, this clonotype turned up many times. V and J are TRBV5-1 and TRBJ1-4; TRBD1 is a possible D gene (6 bases). The V gene lost 2 bases and the J gene lost 5 bases, with 13 bases spanning the gap. Germline V CDR1 and CDR2: SGHRS, YFSETQ. CDR3 size: 15 residues. Here the CDR3 reads CASSLADSGNEKLFF. In nucleotides, the CDR3 is TGCGCCAGCAGCTTAGCGGACAGCGGGAATGAAAAACTGTTTTTT.

The chain carries TRBV7-8 and TRBJ2-7; TRBD2 agrees at 12 bases. The length of the CDR3 is 15 residues. Germline CDR1 and CDR2: SGHVS and FQNEAQ. The V gene end was trimmed by 5 bases and the J gene end by 2 bases; junction bases not matched to a gene: 4. CDR3 nucleotides: TGTGCCAGCAGCAGGACTAGCGGGAACGCCTACGAGCAGTACTTC. Translated: CASSRTSGNAYEQYF.

The V gene is TRBV5-1, the J gene TRBJ1-6; a weak D match, TRBD1 (5 bases). CDR1 SGHRS and CDR2 YFSETQ come from the germline V gene. The CDR3 extends over 15 amino acids. Deletions cut 0 bases from V and 6 bases from J, with 10 bases between. CDR3 amino acids: CASSLGREGNSPLHF. DNA for the CDR3: TGCGCCAGCAGCTTGGGCAGGGAGGGTAATTCACCCCTCCACTTT. Full variable domain (outside the CDR3, taken from reference TRBV5-1 and TRBJ1-6): KAGVTQTPRYLIKTRGQQVTLSCSPISGHRSVSWYQQTPGQGLQFLFEYFSETQRNKGNFPGRFSGRQFSNSRSEMNVSTLELGDSALYLCASSLGREGNSPLHFGNGTRLTVT.

This clonotype was seen ten or more times. This chain uses TRBV20-1 with TRBJ2-5; TRBD1 agrees at 7 bases. The CDR3 has 16 amino acids. Losses at the gene ends were 5 bases for V and 1 base for J; bases not matched to a gene: 13. Per germline, CDR1 DFQATT and CDR2 SNEGSKA (reference sequence). The CDR3, as DNA: TGCAGTGCTGCCCGGGGCACCTCAGGGGGCCAAGAGACCCAGTACTTC. Its translation is CSAARGTSGGQETQYF.

This clonotype was seen at least ten times. The CDR3: CSTLAGDVYEQYF. As DNA, the CDR3 is TGCAGTACCCTAGCGGGAGATGTATACGAGCAGTACTTC. This chain joins TRBV20-1 and TRBJ2-7, with 10 bases fitting TRBD2. The CDR3 contains 13 residues. The V gene's germline CDR1 is DFQATT and CDR2 SNEGSKA (reference sequence). V shed 8 bases, J shed 4 bases, and the junction held 8 bases outside the gene matches.

Ten or more counts support this clonotype. The J gene is TRBJ1-1, the V gene TRBV5-1; D remains unclear. Trimming took off 1 base at V and 3 bases at J, with 16 bases between the two ends. Germline V CDR1 and CDR2: SGHRS, YFSETQ. This CDR3 has 16 residues. The CDR3 region has the DNA TGCGCCAGCAGCTTGAGGGCGGGTTTTGCGGACACTGAAGCTTTCTTT. This encodes CASSLRAGFADTEAFF.

This clonotype has a count of ten or more. The chain carries TRBV20-1 and TRBJ2-5; 9 bases are a match to TRBD2. V was clipped by 5 bases and J by 5 bases; unmatched bases: 3. Per the germline V gene, CDR1 is DFQATT and CDR2 is SNEGSKA (reference sequence). The CDR3 runs to 12 residues. Written as DNA, the CDR3 is TGCAGTGCTGCGGGAGGGTTGGAGACCCAGTACTTC. This gives the protein CSAAGGLETQYF.

V and J are TRBV20-1 and TRBJ2-7; 11 bases line up with TRBD2. Germline CDR1 reads DFQATT; CDR2 reads SNEGSKA (reference sequence). Unmatched junction bases numbered 10, after V lost 3 bases and J lost 6 bases. CDR3 length equals 15 residues. In nucleotides, the CDR3 is TGCAGTGCTAGCCCACTAGCGGGAGTCTTGCCCGAGCAGTACTTC. This codes for CSASPLAGVLPEQYF.

This clonotype appeared a few times. V gene TRBV5-1 combines with J gene TRBJ2-7; 12 nucleotides match TRBD2. The V segment lost 4 bases and the J segment 2 bases; nucleotides outside the gene matches: 22. CDR3 length equals 21 residues. Germline values: CDR1 SGHRS, CDR2 YFSETQ. The CDR3 DNA reads as TGCGCCAGCAGCCCCGACACCATACTAGCGGGAGGCTTAATAGGCCCCTACGAGCAGTACTTC. It translates to CASSPDTILAGGLIGPYEQYF.

This clonotype was counted ten times or more. The chain employs TRBV12-3 or TRBV12-4 and TRBJ2-7; the D is unclear. CDR3 size: 13 residues. The germline V and J ends were trimmed by 3 bases and 3 bases, with 9 bases remaining between them. The CDR3 nucleotides read TGTGCCAGCAGTTTTGGGATTCTCTACGAGCAGTACTTC. It is translated as CASSFGILYEQYF.

This clonotype has a count of ten or more. The rearrangement joins TRBV5-1 to TRBJ2-7; 13 bases agree with TRBD2. The CDR3 is 15 residues long. CDR1 is SGHRS and CDR2 is YFSETQ in the germline V gene. Germline trimming cut 5 bases from V and 5 bases from J; bases unmatched to any gene: 7. In DNA form, the CDR3 reads TGCGCCAGCAGTCGGACTAGCGGGAGTTTCGACGAGCAGTACTTC. Protein: CASSRTSGSFDEQYF.

V is TRBV27 and J is TRBJ2-1; weak D call: TRBD2 (6 bases). V was clipped by 10 bases and J by 0 bases, with 13 bases between them. The CDR3 is 14 amino acids. CDR1 MNHEY and CDR2 SMNVEV come from the germline V gene (reference sequence). CDR3 in DNA: TGTGCCACCTCTCGGGGGAGCTCCTACAATGAGCAGTTCTTC. Translating it yields CATSRGSSYNEQFF.

For this clonotype: In this CDR3 the conserved last residue, phenylalanine or tryptophan, is missing, so a read error is likely. The V and J genes are TRBV20-1 and TRBJ2-5; the D is unclear. The V gene lost 3 bases and the J gene lost 4 bases, with 9 bases spanning the gap. Looked up from germline, CDR1 is DFQATT and CDR2 is SNEGSKA (reference sequence). The CDR3 is made up of 12 amino acids. The CDR3 spells CSASEVSETQYY. The DNA of the CDR3 is TGCAGTGCTAGTGAAGTATCAGAGACCCAGTACTAC.

This sequence joins TRBV20-1 and TRBJ2-1, with 7 bases that match TRBD2. The CDR3 is 14 amino acids. V dropped 1 base and J dropped 9; count of bases not matched to a gene: 9. CDR1 is DFQATT and CDR2 is SNEGSKA in the germline V gene (reference sequence). CDR3 residues: CSARVRTSWVEQFF. The CDR3 nucleotides read TGCAGTGCTAGAGTTAGGACTAGTTGGGTTGAGCAGTTCTTC.

This clonotype was recorded many times. The J gene is TRBJ2-1, the V gene TRBV28, with D perhaps assigned TRBD1 or TRBD2 (5 bases each). Trimming took 6 bases from V and 6 from J, leaving 12 bases between them. Germline V gives CDR1 MDHEN, CDR2 SYDVKM. The CDR3 length is 13 residues. CDR3 nucleotide sequence: TGTGCCAGCAGCGCCCCAGGGACCAATGAGCAGTTCTTC. Amino acid sequence: CASSAPGTNEQFF.

This clonotype appeared many times. This rearrangement joins TRBV29-1 to TRBJ2-7, with 10 bases lining up with TRBD2. Trimming took 1 base from V and 5 from J; bases not matched to a gene: 5. This CDR3 has 14 residues. The germline gives CDR1 SQVTM, CDR2 ANQGSEA. The CDR3 spells CSVEALAGVNEQYF. The CDR3 bases are TGCAGCGTTGAAGCTCTAGCGGGAGTTAACGAGCAGTACTTC.